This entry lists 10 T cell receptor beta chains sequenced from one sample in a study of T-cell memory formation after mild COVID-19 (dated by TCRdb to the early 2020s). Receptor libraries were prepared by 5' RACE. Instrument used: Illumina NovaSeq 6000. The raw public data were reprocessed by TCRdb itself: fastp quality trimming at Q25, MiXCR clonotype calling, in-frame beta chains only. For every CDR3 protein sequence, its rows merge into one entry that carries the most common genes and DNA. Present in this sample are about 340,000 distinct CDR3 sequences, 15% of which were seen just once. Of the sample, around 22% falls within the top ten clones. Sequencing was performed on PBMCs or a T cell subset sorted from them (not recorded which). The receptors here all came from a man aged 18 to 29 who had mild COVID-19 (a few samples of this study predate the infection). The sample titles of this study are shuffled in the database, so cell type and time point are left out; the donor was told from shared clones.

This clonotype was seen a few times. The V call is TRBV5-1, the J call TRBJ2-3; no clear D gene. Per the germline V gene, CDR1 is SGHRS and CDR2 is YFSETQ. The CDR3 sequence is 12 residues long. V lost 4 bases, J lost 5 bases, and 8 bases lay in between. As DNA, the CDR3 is TGCGCCAGCAGCGTCCCGGGAGATACGCAGTATTTT. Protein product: CASSVPGDTQYF.

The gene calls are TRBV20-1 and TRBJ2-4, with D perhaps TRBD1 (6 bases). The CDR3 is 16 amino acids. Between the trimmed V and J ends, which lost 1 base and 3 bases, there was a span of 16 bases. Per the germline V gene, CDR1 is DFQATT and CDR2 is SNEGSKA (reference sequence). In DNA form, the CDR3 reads TGCAGTGCTAGAGTGTGGGGGCGCGAGGTCAAAAACATTCAGTACTTC. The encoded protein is CSARVWGREVKNIQYF.

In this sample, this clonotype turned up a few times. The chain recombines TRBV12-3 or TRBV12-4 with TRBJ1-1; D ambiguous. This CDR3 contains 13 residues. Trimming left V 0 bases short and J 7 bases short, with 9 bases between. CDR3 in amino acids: CASSLALSREAFF. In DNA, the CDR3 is TGTGCCAGCAGTTTAGCGCTTAGTCGTGAAGCTTTCTTT.

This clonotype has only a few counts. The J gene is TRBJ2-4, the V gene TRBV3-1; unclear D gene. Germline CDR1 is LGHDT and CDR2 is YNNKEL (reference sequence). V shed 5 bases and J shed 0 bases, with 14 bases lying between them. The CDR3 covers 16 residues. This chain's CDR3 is CASSADRAIAKNIQYF. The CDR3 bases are TGTGCCAGCAGCGCTGACCGGGCCATAGCCAAAAACATTCAGTACTTC.

The CDR3 region has the DNA TGTGCCGTCCGAGTGAGGTCAGCTAATGAAAAACTGTTTTTT. This translates into CAVRVRSANEKLFF. The chain recombines TRBV19 with TRBJ1-4; D unclear. The CDR3 extends over 14 amino acids. The germline V gene encodes CDR1 LNHDA and CDR2 SQIVND (reference sequence). The germline V and J ends were trimmed by 11 bases and 3 bases, with 16 bases remaining between them.

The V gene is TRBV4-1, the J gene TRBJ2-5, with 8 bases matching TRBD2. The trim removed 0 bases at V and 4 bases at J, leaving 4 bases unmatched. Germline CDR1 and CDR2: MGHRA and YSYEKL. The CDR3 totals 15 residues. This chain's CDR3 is CASSQDPSGRETQYF. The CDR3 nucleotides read TGCGCCAGCAGCCAAGATCCTAGCGGGCGAGAGACCCAGTACTTC.

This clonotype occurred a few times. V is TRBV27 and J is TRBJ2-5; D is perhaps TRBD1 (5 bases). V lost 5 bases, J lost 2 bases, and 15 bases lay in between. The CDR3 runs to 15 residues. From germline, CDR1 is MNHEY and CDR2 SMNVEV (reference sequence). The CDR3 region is CASSVPGRVQETQYF. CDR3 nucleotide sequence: TGTGCCAGCAGTGTTCCCGGCAGGGTTCAAGAGACCCAGTACTTC.

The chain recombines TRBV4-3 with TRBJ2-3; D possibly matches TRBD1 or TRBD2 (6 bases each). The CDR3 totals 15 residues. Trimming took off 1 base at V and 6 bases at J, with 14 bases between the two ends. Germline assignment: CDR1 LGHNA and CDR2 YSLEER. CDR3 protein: CASSQVRGVGDTQYF. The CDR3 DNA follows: TGCGCCAGCAGCCAAGTTAGGGGGGTGGGGGATACGCAGTATTTT.

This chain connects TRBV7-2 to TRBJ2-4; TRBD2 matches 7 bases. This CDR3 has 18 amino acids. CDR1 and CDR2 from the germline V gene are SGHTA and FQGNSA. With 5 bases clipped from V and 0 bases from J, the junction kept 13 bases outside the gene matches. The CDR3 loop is CASSLRGTHSPAKNIQYF. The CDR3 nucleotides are TGTGCCAGCAGCCTGCGGGGGACCCATTCCCCAGCCAAAAACATTCAGTACTTC.

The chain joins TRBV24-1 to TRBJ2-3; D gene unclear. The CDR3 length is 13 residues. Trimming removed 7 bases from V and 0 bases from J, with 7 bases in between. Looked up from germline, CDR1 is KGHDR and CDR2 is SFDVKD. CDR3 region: CATSVGSTDTQYF. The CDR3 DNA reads TGTGCCACCAGCGTGGGGAGCACAGATACGCAGTATTTT.